These 20 T cell receptor beta chains originate from one sample sequenced in a study of OX40 agonist ivuxolimab in advanced cancers. TCRdb's table, derived via immunoSEQ multiplex PCR, lists solely in-frame clones and lacks some. The sample carries roughly 80,000 clones, about 81% recorded once. The starting material was CD4+ or CD8+ T cells sorted from blood, obtained in a trial of the OX40 agonist ivuxolimab. These receptors all come from an adult with an advanced solid tumor such as melanoma, head and neck, liver or kidney cancer.

V and J are TRBV7-9 and TRBJ1-4, with a possible D match to TRBD1 (5 bases). The length of the CDR3 is 14 residues. Germline CDR1 and CDR2: SEHNR and FQNEAQ (reference sequence). Trimming took off 3 bases at V and 2 bases at J, with 7 bases between the two ends. The CDR3 bases are TGTGCCAGCAGCTTCTGGGGGACTAATGAAAAACTGTTTTTT. The encoded protein is CASSFWGTNEKLFF.

The rearrangement joins TRBV4-3 to TRBJ2-3, with D possibly being TRBD1 (5 bases). With 0 bases removed from V and 1 base from J, the gap between germline ends came to 8 bases. This CDR3 has 15 residues. CDR1 and CDR2 from the germline V gene are LGHNA and YSLEER. The CDR3 DNA reads as TGCGCCAGCAGCCAAGAGGGGCGAGGCACAGATACGCAGTATTTT. Protein product: CASSQEGRGTDTQYF.

This clone was observed a handful of times. The chain uses TRBV10-3 and TRBJ2-7; 11 bases align to TRBD1. CDR1 and CDR2 (germline): ENHRY, SYGVKD. This CDR3 has 12 amino acids. The V gene end was trimmed by 10 bases and the J gene end by 5 bases; junction bases not matched to a gene: 4. DNA of the CDR3: TGTGCCACGGACAGGGGGCTGGACGAGCAGTACTTC. Amino acids: CATDRGLDEQYF.

The chain has TRBV6-6 and TRBJ2-1; D is unresolved. The CDR3 covers 14 residues. Trimming shortened V by 2 bases and J by 2 bases, and 7 bases separated the two germline ends. The germline V gene encodes CDR1 MNHNY and CDR2 SVGAGI (reference sequence). CDR3 bases: TGTGCCAGCAGTTACGAAACGGCCTACAATGAGCAGTTCTTC. Translated, it gives CASSYETAYNEQFF.

The gene calls are TRBV28 and TRBJ2-3; 10 bases map to TRBD1. V gave up 5 bases and J gave up 0 bases; unmatched junction bases: 5. CDR3 length: 16 amino acids. Per germline, CDR1 MDHEN and CDR2 SYDVKM. The CDR3 region is CASSTGQGLSTDTQYF. Written as DNA, the CDR3 is TGTGCCAGCAGTACGGGACAGGGGTTAAGCACAGATACGCAGTATTTT. Complete variable domain (other parts from reference TRBV28 and TRBJ2-3): DVKVTQSSRYLVKRTGEKVFLECVQDMDHENMFWYRQDPGLGLRLIYFSYDVKMKEKGDIPEGYSVSREKKERFSLILESASTNQTSMYLCASSTGQGLSTDTQYFGPGTRLTVL.

This rearrangement joins TRBV19 to TRBJ1-5; the match to TRBD1 covers 7 bases. This CDR3 has 14 amino acids. With 6 bases clipped from V and 5 bases from J, the junction kept 7 bases outside the gene matches. Germline V gene sequence: CDR1 LNHDA, CDR2 SQIVND (reference sequence). The CDR3 protein is CASRKTGKHQPQHF. CDR3 DNA sequence: TGTGCCAGTAGGAAGACAGGGAAACATCAGCCCCAGCATTTT. The variable domain in full, with the rest retrieved from reference TRBV19 and TRBJ1-5, is DGGITQSPKYLFRKEGQNVTLSCEQNLNHDAMYWYRQDPGQGLRLIYYSQIVNDFQKGDIAEGYSVSREKKESFPLTVTSAQKNPTAFYLCASRKTGKHQPQHFGDGTRLSIL.

This chain uses TRBV29-1 with TRBJ2-3; possibly TRBD1 for D (6 bases). Germline V lookup: CDR1 SQVTM, CDR2 ANQGSEA. Deletions cut 4 bases from V and 1 base from J, with 9 bases between. CDR3 length: 13 residues. CDR3 bases: TGCAGCGTTGGGGCAGGGGGCACAGATACGCAGTATTTT. Amino acid sequence: CSVGAGGTDTQYF.

The V gene is TRBV5-4, the J gene TRBJ2-1; perhaps TRBD1 as D (6 bases). CDR3 length: 14 amino acids. V was cut by 6 bases and J by 6 bases, with 16 bases left in between. CDR1 is SGHNT, CDR2 YYREEE, per germline (reference sequence). The CDR3 nucleotides read TGTGCCAGCAAAAGGTCAGGGGAACGCAATGAGCAGTTCTTC. Translated: CASKRSGERNEQFF.

This chain links TRBV27 with TRBJ2-7; D is perhaps TRBD1 or TRBD2 (5 bases each). Germline V lookup: CDR1 MNHEY, CDR2 SMNVEV (reference sequence). The V and J ends lost 2 bases and 2 bases respectively, with 16 bases between them. The CDR3 covers 16 residues. CDR3 amino acids: CASSLRYGTGPYEQYF. As DNA, the CDR3 is TGTGCCAGCAGTTTACGGTACGGGACGGGACCCTACGAGCAGTACTTC.

The chain carries TRBV7-9 and TRBJ2-1; D is undetermined. There are 12 residues in the CDR3. CDR1 is SEHNR, CDR2 FQNEAQ, per germline (reference sequence). V dropped 1 base and J dropped 8 bases, with 6 bases sitting between them. CDR3 sequence: CASSLVSDEQFF. The CDR3 region has the DNA TGTGCCAGCAGCTTAGTGAGCGATGAGCAGTTCTTC.

The chain recombines TRBV5-1 with TRBJ1-6; D call uncertain. This CDR3 is 18 amino acids long. Germline V gene data show CDR1 as SGHRS and CDR2 as YFSETQ. V was trimmed by 0 bases and J by 7 bases, leaving 20 bases between them. CDR3 loop: CASSLAVGGGRFNSPLHF. The CDR3 DNA follows: TGCGCCAGCAGCTTGGCCGTGGGAGGCGGTCGGTTCAATTCACCCCTCCACTTT.

This chain joins TRBV6-1 and TRBJ1-4, with D perhaps TRBD1 (5 bases). CDR1 and CDR2 (germline): MNHNS, SASEGT. V was trimmed by 5 bases and J by 8 bases, leaving 12 bases between them. The CDR3 is 13 residues long. CDR3 coding DNA: TGTGCCAGCAGTAGGGGTAACGGCGAAAAACTGTTTTTT. It specifies CASSRGNGEKLFF.

J is TRBJ2-7 and V is TRBV6-1, with a weak D call TRBD1 (5 bases). CDR1 is MNHNS, CDR2 SASEGT, per germline. This CDR3 is 15 amino acids long. Trimming pared 4 bases from V and 2 bases from J, leaving 15 bases between. The CDR3 coding sequence is TGTGCCAGCAGTGCCCGAGTGACAGTCGCCTACGAGCAGTACTTC. This gives the protein CASSARVTVAYEQYF.

The chain couples TRBV7-3 to TRBJ1-5; D possibly corresponds to TRBD1 (5 bases). This CDR3 spans 16 amino acids. The germline V gene has CDR1 SGHTA and CDR2 FQGTGA. Trimming cost V 9 bases and J 2 bases, with 20 bases left between them. CDR3 loop: CARLTRGIGCNQPQHF. Written as DNA, the CDR3 is TGTGCCAGACTAACCCGGGGCATCGGTTGCAATCAGCCCCAGCATTTT.

V and J are TRBV19 and TRBJ1-6; D is unresolved. Trimming pared 3 bases from V and 0 bases from J, leaving 3 bases between. The CDR3 has 14 residues. Germline CDR1 LNHDA, CDR2 SQIVND (reference sequence). CDR3 in amino acids: CASSMDSYNSPLHF. The CDR3 region has the DNA TGTGCCAGTAGTATGGACTCCTATAATTCACCCCTCCACTTT.

V usage is TRBV18 and J usage is TRBJ1-4; D might be TRBD1 (6 bases). Germline V gene lookup returns CDR1 KGHSH and CDR2 LQKENI. The CDR3 extends over 13 amino acids. V lost 3 bases to trimming and J lost 10 bases, with 12 bases between them. The CDR3 region is CASSPRDNRKLFF. In nucleotides, the CDR3 is TGTGCCAGCTCACCGCGGGACAATCGAAAACTGTTTTTT. Looking up the rest from reference TRBV18 and TRBJ1-4 gives the full variable domain: NAGVMQNPRHLVRRRGQEARLRCSPMKGHSHVYWYRQLPEEGLKFMVYLQKENIIDESGMPKERFSAEFPKEGPSILRIQQVVRGDSAAYFCASSPRDNRKLFFGSGTQLSVL.

The CDR3 spells CASSQDPNQPQHF. The CDR3 DNA reads TGCGCCAGCAGCCAAGATCCAAATCAGCCCCAGCATTTT. V gene TRBV4-1 combines with J gene TRBJ1-5; no clear D. V was pared by 0 bases and J by 4 bases, with 4 bases between. Germline-derived CDR1 and CDR2 are MGHRA and YSYEKL. The CDR3 sequence is 13 residues long.

V gene TRBV28 combines with J gene TRBJ2-2; D is uncertain. Trimming removed 1 base from V and 5 bases from J, with 5 bases in between. CDR1 and CDR2 from the germline V gene are MDHEN and SYDVKM. The CDR3 contains 13 residues. CDR3 protein: CASSLSETGELFF. Written as DNA, the CDR3 is TGTGCCAGCAGTTTATCAGAAACCGGGGAGCTGTTTTTT. The whole variable domain, filled in from reference TRBV28 and TRBJ2-2, reads DVKVTQSSRYLVKRTGEKVFLECVQDMDHENMFWYRQDPGLGLRLIYFSYDVKMKEKGDIPEGYSVSREKKERFSLILESASTNQTSMYLCASSLSETGELFFGEGSRLTVL.

The chain is built from TRBV6-1 and TRBJ1-4; D remains unclear. Germline CDR1 and CDR2: MNHNS and SASEGT. The CDR3 sequence is 14 residues long. V gave up 1 base and J gave up 5 bases, with 8 bases separating them. Here the CDR3 reads CASSEGGVNEKLFF. The CDR3, as DNA: TGTGCCAGCAGTGAAGGGGGAGTGAATGAAAAACTGTTTTTT.

This clone was counted between two and nine times. The chain has TRBV5-4 and TRBJ1-6, with 8 bases lining up with TRBD1. There are 14 residues in the CDR3. V shed 10 bases, J shed 7 bases, and the junction held 10 bases outside the gene matches. CDR1 and CDR2 from the germline V gene are SGHNT and YYREEE (reference sequence). DNA of the CDR3: TGTGCCTTCTTAGACAGGGGAGGGAATTCACCCCTCCACTTT. The encoded protein is CAFLDRGGNSPLHF.